The TCR beta chain described here comes from a study of CD8 T cells in ankylosing spondylitis. Study findings and constraints: One TCR beta motif, made up of roughly eight highly homologous variants, appeared characteristic of ankylosing spondylitis blood. Several of the motif variants were reported before in synovial fluid and blood from reactive arthritis. As for the disease-linked clones, they showed a CD8+ phenotype and occurred at relatively low frequencies in peripheral blood.

V lost 6 bases and J lost 7; bases outside the gene matches: 7. Germline V CDR1 and CDR2: DFQATT, SNEGSKA (reference sequence). This CDR3 spans 13 amino acids. Molecular-barcoded quantitative 5'-RACE produced these TCR beta libraries. From the 5' RACE reads, TCRdb called clonotypes with MiXCR, one entry per CDR3 protein. The sample carries 150,000 to 200,000 distinct CDR3 sequences, around a third recorded once. In the case of this clonotype: As yet, its antigen is unknown.

This rearrangement joins TRBV20-1 to TRBJ2-7; the match to TRBD2 covers 12 bases. Sequenced input: synovial fluid, either unsorted or a sorted T cell fraction (not recorded which). The sequence was collected from a male donor with ankylosing spondylitis. CDR3 sequence: CSAWTSGAWEQYF. The CDR3 nucleotides read TGCAGTGCATGGACTAGCGGGGCGTGGGAGCAGTACTTC.